The T cell receptor beta chain under discussion was sequenced for a study of blood T cell repertoires in COVID-19. In the study overall: From T cells, B-cell-depleted T cells, or PBMCs came the material, which was cDNA or gDNA.

This clone has just a few counts. Sequenced by immunoSEQ multiplex PCR; TCRdb stores in-frame clones only, minus some. In the table there are around 370,000 clones, approximately 91% of which are singletons. Input material: peripheral blood. This receptor was identified in a woman between 65 and 79 years old with COVID-19, enrolled during active disease.

The CDR3 protein is CASPPRRGLSGYTF. For the CDR3, the DNA is TGTGCCAGCCCCCCGAGGAGAGGGCTCTCTGGCTACACCTTC. The V call is TRBV27, the J call TRBJ1-2, with D uncertain. The CDR3 loop spans 14 amino acids. CDR1 and CDR2 from the germline V gene are MNHEY and SMNVEV (reference sequence). V gave up 8 bases and J gave up 7 bases, with 20 bases separating them.